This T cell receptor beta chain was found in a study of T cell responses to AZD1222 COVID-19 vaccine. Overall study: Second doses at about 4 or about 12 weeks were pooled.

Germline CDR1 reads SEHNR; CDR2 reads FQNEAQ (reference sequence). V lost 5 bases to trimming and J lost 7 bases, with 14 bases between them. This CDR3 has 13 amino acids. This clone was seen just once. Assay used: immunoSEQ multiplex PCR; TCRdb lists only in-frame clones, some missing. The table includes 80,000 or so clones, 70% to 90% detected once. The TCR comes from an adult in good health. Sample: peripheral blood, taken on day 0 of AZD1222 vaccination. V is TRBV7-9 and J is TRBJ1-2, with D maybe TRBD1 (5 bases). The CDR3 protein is CASSAQDMGGYTF. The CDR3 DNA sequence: TGTGCCAGCAGCGCCCAGGACATGGGTGGCTACACCTTC.